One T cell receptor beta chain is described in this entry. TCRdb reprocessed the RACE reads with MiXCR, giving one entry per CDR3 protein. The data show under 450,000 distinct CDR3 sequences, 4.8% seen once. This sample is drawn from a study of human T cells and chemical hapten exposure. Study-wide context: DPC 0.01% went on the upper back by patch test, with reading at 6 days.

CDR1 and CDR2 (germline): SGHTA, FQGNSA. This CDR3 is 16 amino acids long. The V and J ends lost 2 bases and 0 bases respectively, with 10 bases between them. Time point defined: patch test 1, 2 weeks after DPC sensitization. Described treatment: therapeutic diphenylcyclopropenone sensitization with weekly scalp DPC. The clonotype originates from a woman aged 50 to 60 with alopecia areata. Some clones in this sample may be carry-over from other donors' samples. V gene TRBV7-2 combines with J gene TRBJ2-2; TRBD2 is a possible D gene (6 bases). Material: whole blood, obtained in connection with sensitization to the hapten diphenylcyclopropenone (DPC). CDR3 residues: CASSLIGTPNTGELFF. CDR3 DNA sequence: TGTGCCAGCAGCTTAATCGGGACTCCGAACACCGGGGAGCTGTTTTTT.